The T cell receptor beta chain under discussion was sequenced for a study of T-cell memory formation after mild COVID-19. TCRdb analysed the 5' RACE reads with MiXCR anew, one entry per CDR3 protein. The sample gives under 400,000 distinct CDR3 sequences, 21% of which show up once; about an eighth is in the top ten. Study-level findings and limits: CD4+ contracting clones were mainly CM and EM; CD8+ ones, EMRA. The appearance of some responding clones in pre-infection memory suggested that cross-reactive memory joined. Clonal second-wave expansions that peaked on day 37 had unconfirmed SARS-CoV-2 specificity.

Germline-derived CDR1 and CDR2 are SGHNT and YYREEE (reference sequence). The J segment lost 4 bases and the V segment lost 8 bases, leaving 8 bases of the junction unmatched. The CDR3 runs 13 residues. Comment on this clonotype: Its target is unknown.

This chain connects TRBV5-4 to TRBJ2-7; 8 positions match TRBD2. The sample was PBMCs or a T cell subset sorted from them (not recorded which). This TCR was recovered from an adult woman who had mild COVID-19 (a few samples of this study predate the infection). Cell type and time point are not known. The CDR3 region is CASKRELFYEQYF. The CDR3 DNA sequence: TGTGCCAGTAAGCGGGAGTTATTTTACGAGCAGTACTTC. The variable domain in full, completed from reference TRBV5-4 and TRBJ2-7, reads ETGVTQSPTHLIKTRGQQVTLRCSSQSGHNTVSWYQQALGQGPQFIFQYYREEENGRGNFPPRFSGLQFPNYSSELNVNALELDDSALYLCASKRELFYEQYFGPGTRLTVT.